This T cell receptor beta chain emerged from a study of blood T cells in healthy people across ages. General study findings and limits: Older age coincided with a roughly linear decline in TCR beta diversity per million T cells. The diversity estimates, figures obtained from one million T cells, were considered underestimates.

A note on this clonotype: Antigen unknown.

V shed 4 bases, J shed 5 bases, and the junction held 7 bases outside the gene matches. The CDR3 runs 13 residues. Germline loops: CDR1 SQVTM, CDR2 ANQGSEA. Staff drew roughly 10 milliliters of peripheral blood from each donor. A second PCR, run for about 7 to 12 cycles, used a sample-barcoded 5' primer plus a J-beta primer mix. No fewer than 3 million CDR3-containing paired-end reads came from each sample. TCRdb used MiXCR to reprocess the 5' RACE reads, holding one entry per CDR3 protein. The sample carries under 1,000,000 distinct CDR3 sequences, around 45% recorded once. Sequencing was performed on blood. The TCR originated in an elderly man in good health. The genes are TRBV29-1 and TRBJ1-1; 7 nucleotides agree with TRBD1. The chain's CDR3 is CSVVAGGRTEAFF. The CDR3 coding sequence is TGCAGCGTTGTGGCAGGGGGACGGACTGAAGCTTTCTTT.